Listed below are T cell receptor beta chains from one sample, sequenced in a study of beta chain features in type 1 diabetes. This table comes from immunoSEQ multiplex PCR, and its TCRdb copy is limited to in-frame clones, with some not included. The table has 300,000 or so clones, about 14% seen once. Sequencing input: naive CD4+ T cells from blood. The receptors stem from a young woman with type 1 diabetes. CDR3s include the opening cysteine and the closing phenylalanine or tryptophan. Each record gives: J gene, D gene, CDR3 length, V gene, CDR3 protein. D genes are given only for firm matches.

TRBJ1-4 TRBD1 14 TRBV19 CASSTRGHGEKLFF
TRBJ2-7 TRBD2 15 TRBV7-2 CASSPQRGQPYEQYF
TRBJ2-5 - 13 TRBV27 CASSKGDQETQYF
TRBJ2-7 TRBD1 13 TRBV28 CASSDTGAYEQYF
TRBJ2-1 TRBD2 15 TRBV4-3 CASSSGTSGRHEQFF
TRBJ1-3 - 13 TRBV15 CATSRDRLGGIYF
TRBJ2-2 TRBD2 13 TRBV30 CAWSGFGAGGLFF
TRBJ2-6 TRBD2 18 TRBV9 CASRGGLAGVSGANVLTF
TRBJ2-5 TRBD2 14 TRBV29-1 CSVARLAGGETQYF
TRBJ2-2 TRBD1 14 TRBV29-1 CSVGTGANTGELFF
TRBJ1-1 - 12 TRBV28 CASMSPNTEAFF
TRBJ2-7 TRBD1 14 TRBV23-1 CASKLQGAAYEQYF
TRBJ2-1 TRBD2 12 TRBV28 CASSPPREAEFF
TRBJ2-7 TRBD2 15 TRBV7-2 CASSWGGARRYEQYF
TRBJ1-1 TRBD1 16 TRBV19 CASSDLLGQGNTEAFF
TRBJ2-5 - 14 TRBV21-1 CASSRELSLETQYF
TRBJ2-7 TRBD1 13 TRBV29-1 CSVLGQGGLEQYF
TRBJ2-5 TRBD2 13 TRBV5-1 CASSPGGQETQYF
TRBJ1-5 TRBD1 14 TRBV7-2 CASSLDRGYQPQHF
TRBJ2-3 - 13 TRBV14 CASSQALGDTQYF
TRBJ2-2 - 16 TRBV5-6 CASSFTAGGISGELFF
TRBJ2-5 - 13 TRBV10-3 CATTRDTQETQYF
TRBJ2-1 TRBD2 14 TRBV19 CASTTSASYNEQFF
TRBJ2-1 - 16 TRBV11-2 CASSERRVVHYNEQFF
TRBJ2-3 - 14 TRBV5-1 CASGLSGLTDTQYF
TRBJ1-5 TRBD1 18 TRBV5-5 CASSFISTRGTVNQPQHF
TRBJ2-7 - 13 TRBV30 CACTGAVLYEQYF
TRBJ1-3 TRBD1 14 TRBV28 CAGGDRAPGNTIYF
TRBJ2-7 - 13 TRBV9 CASSVVGGGEQYF
TRBJ2-1 TRBD2 15 TRBV19 CASRNGLAQNNEQFF
TRBJ1-2 - 15 TRBV30 CAWSPRGGAWYGYTF
TRBJ2-5 - 13 TRBV30 CAWSSGIQETQYF
TRBJ2-2 - 16 TRBV19 CASTDLGAPRTGELFF
TRBJ2-7 TRBD1 13 TRBV2 CASTQTGGYEQYF
TRBJ2-7 - 16 TRBV2 CASSEAMGGGAYEQYF
TRBJ2-2 TRBD1 17 TRBV12-5 CASGLVPGQIDTGELFF
TRBJ2-3 TRBD2 16 TRBV6-5 CASSYGRGAFTDTQYF
TRBJ1-5 - 13 TRBV30 CAWSMREKQPQHF
TRBJ2-7 TRBD1 13 TRBV27 CASSHGQGREQYF
TRBJ2-2 - 15 TRBV9 CASSPEGQNTGELFF
TRBJ1-1 - 15 TRBV25-1 CASSGRTGYPYGAFF